These T cell receptor beta chains were read from a single sample in a study of breast tumors, draining lymph nodes, adjacent tissues. From the multiplex PCR reads, TCRdb called clonotypes with MiXCR, one entry per CDR3 protein. Of some 97,000 distinct CDR3 sequences in the sample, 20% to 25% were seen once. Sequenced input: axillary lymph node tissue. These receptors originate from a female donor with breast cancer. Some clones in this sample may be carry-over from other donors' samples. Both conserved end residues are part of each CDR3. The D gene is left open where the match is weak. The size field is filled for only some rows; it gives once, few, many or a size class.

V	J	size	D	CDR3	DNA
TRBV30	TRBJ1-2	many	.	CARTGEGYTF	TGTGCTCGGACGGGGGAGGGCTACACCTTC
TRBV6-6	TRBJ2-2	many	.	CASSYEGVGELFF	TGTGCCAGCAGTTACGAGGGCGTCGGGGAGCTGTTTTTT
TRBV4-1	TRBJ2-7	many	.	CASSQGPSYEQYF	TGCGCCAGCAGCCAAGGCCCTTCCTACGAGCAGTACTTC
TRBV9	TRBJ1-4	many	TRBD1	CASSVAIVTGNEKLFF	TGTGCCAGCAGCGTAGCGATTGTGACAGGGAATGAAAAACTGTTTTTT
TRBV27	TRBJ2-7	many	.	CASSLSSRLGYEQYF	TGTGCCAGCAGTTTATCGTCCAGGTTGGGATACGAGCAGTACTTC
TRBV28	TRBJ1-5	few	.	CASSLGGSKQPQHF	TGTGCCAGCAGTTTAGGGGGGTCCAAGCAGCCCCAGCATTTT
TRBV5-4	TRBJ1-2	many	TRBD1	CASSLGWGQGEDYTF	TGTGCCAGCAGCTTGGGGTGGGGCCAGGGGGAGGACTACACCTTC
TRBV19	TRBJ2-2	few	.	CASSLLRFANTGELFF	TGTGCCAGTAGTTTGCTAAGGTTTGCGAACACCGGGGAGCTGTTTTTT
TRBV9	TRBJ2-1	many	.	CASSPPVGNEQFF	TGTGCCAGCAGCCCGCCCGTGGGTAATGAGCAGTTCTTC
TRBV5-1	TRBJ2-2	.	.	CASSLEASVPTGELFF	TGCGCCAGCAGCTTGGAGGCTAGCGTTCCCACCGGGGAGCTGTTTTTT
TRBV28	TRBJ2-7	.	.	CASTRKDYEQYF	TGTGCCAGCACCCGAAAGGACTACGAGCAGTACTTC
TRBV7-9	TRBJ2-7	many	TRBD1	CASSLSRWGTGVYEQYF	TGTGCCAGCAGCTTATCCCGATGGGGGACAGGGGTCTACGAGCAGTACTTC
TRBV7-2	TRBJ2-2	.	.	CASITPAAGTGELFF	TGTGCCAGCATCACCCCCGCGGCGGGCACCGGGGAGCTGTTTTTT
TRBV20-1	TRBJ2-7	many	.	CSARESEQYF	TGCAGTGCTAGAGAGTCCGAGCAGTACTTC
TRBV24-1	TRBJ2-1	many	.	CATSDLNSYNEQFF	TGTGCCACCAGTGATTTGAATTCCTACAATGAGCAGTTCTTC
TRBV5-1	TRBJ2-5	many	TRBD2	CASGFGTNQETQYF	TGCGCCAGCGGGTTTGGGACTAATCAAGAGACCCAGTACTTC
TRBV2	TRBJ1-1	.	.	CASSSTGLNTEAFF	TGTGCCAGCAGTTCTACAGGGTTGAACACTGAAGCTTTCTTT
TRBV6-2/TRBV6-3	TRBJ2-2	few	TRBD2	CASRRPGTSTGELFF	TGTGCCAGCAGGAGGCCCGGGACTAGCACCGGGGAGCTGTTTTTT
TRBV2	TRBJ2-3	many	TRBD2	CASTLGGGTDTQYF	TGTGCCAGCACCCTTGGGGGGGGCACAGATACGCAGTATTTT
TRBV9	TRBJ1-4	many	TRBD1	CASSAQTGYNEKLFF	TGTGCCAGCAGCGCTCAGACAGGGTATAATGAAAAACTGTTTTTT
TRBV7-9	TRBJ2-7	many	.	CASSKGGALSYEQYF	TGTGCCAGCAGCAAAGGGGGGGCCCTCTCCTACGAGCAGTACTTC
TRBV12-3/TRBV12-4	TRBJ2-2	many	.	CASSFGPGELFF	TGTGCCAGCAGTTTTGGTCCCGGGGAGCTGTTTTTT
TRBV14	TRBJ2-2	.	.	CASSPKSYRDLIGELFF	TGTGCCAGCAGCCCCAAGTCCTACAGGGACCTCATCGGGGAGCTGTTTTTT
TRBV5-1	TRBJ2-7	many	TRBD1	CASSPRTGGIAYEQYF	TGCGCCAGCAGCCCACGGACAGGGGGCATCGCCTACGAGCAGTACTTC
TRBV4-1	TRBJ2-2	few	.	CASSQDLPVGNTGELFF	TGCGCCAGCAGCCAAGATCTCCCAGTAGGGAACACCGGGGAGCTGTTTTTT
TRBV20-1	TRBJ2-1	many	TRBD2	CSPAREGPHEQFF	TGCAGCCCAGCGCGGGAGGGCCCCCATGAGCAGTTCTTC
TRBV30	TRBJ1-2	few	.	CAWGQTTNYGYTF	TGTGCCTGGGGACAAACTACTAACTATGGCTACACCTTC
TRBV27	TRBJ1-5	few	.	CASSLFWGNQPQHF	TGTGCCAGCAGTTTGTTTTGGGGGAATCAGCCCCAGCATTTT
TRBV6-2/TRBV6-3	TRBJ2-4	.	.	CASSYSENIQYF	TGTGCCAGCAGTTACTCGGAAAACATTCAGTACTTC
TRBV6-1	TRBJ2-5	many	.	CASSVGVVGETQYF	TGTGCCAGCAGTGTGGGGGTGGTTGGGGAGACCCAGTACTTC
TRBV28	TRBJ1-2	few	.	CASSQPRVNYGYTF	TGTGCCAGCAGCCAACCCAGGGTTAACTATGGCTACACCTTC
TRBV7-9	TRBJ2-6	many	.	CASSPGPSGANVLTF	TGTGCCAGCAGCCCGGGCCCGTCTGGGGCCAACGTCCTGACTTTC
TRBV6-6	TRBJ2-1	many	.	CASSSPARGHEQFF	TGTGCCAGCAGTTCCCCCGCGCGGGGACATGAGCAGTTCTTC
TRBV19	TRBJ1-3	many	.	CASSIGNTIYF	TGTGCCAGTAGTATCGGAAACACCATATATTTT
TRBV3-1	TRBJ2-6	few	.	CASSQSVSGGANVLTF	TGTGCCAGCAGCCAATCTGTCTCTGGTGGGGCCAACGTCCTGACTTTC
TRBV2	TRBJ2-5	many	TRBD1	CASGTGGLLGETQYF	TGTGCCAGCGGGACAGGGGGCCTTTTAGGGGAGACCCAGTACTTC
TRBV5-4	TRBJ2-5	many	TRBD2	CASSRTSGISQETQYF	TGTGCCAGCAGCAGGACTAGCGGGATATCACAAGAGACCCAGTACTTC
TRBV7-3	TRBJ2-3	many	TRBD2	CASSLTSGSWTDTQYF	TGTGCCAGCAGCTTAACTAGCGGGAGTTGGACAGATACGCAGTATTTT
TRBV3-1	TRBJ2-1	.	.	CASSQWRGGEYNEQFF	TGTGCCAGCAGCCAATGGCGTGGAGGAGAATACAATGAGCAGTTCTTC
TRBV20-1	TRBJ2-3	.	.	CSARDFVSDWDTQYF	TGCAGTGCTAGAGATTTTGTTAGCGATTGGGATACGCAGTATTTT
TRBV5-1	TRBJ1-2	.	.	CASSPNRDGYTF	TGCGCCAGCAGCCCGAATAGGGATGGCTACACCTTC
TRBV5-1	TRBJ2-7	.	TRBD2	CASSSGLAGGLDEQYF	TGCGCCAGCAGCAGCGGACTAGCGGGAGGTCTTGACGAGCAGTACTTC
TRBV27	TRBJ1-2	many	.	CASSLSGPGLINRYTF	TGTGCCAGCAGTTTATCGGGGCCTGGACTTATCAACCGCTACACCTTC
TRBV18	TRBJ2-5	.	.	CASSPAVSGTQYF	TGTGCCAGCTCACCGGCAGTATCTGGGACCCAGTACTTC
TRBV20-1	TRBJ2-3	many	.	CSARRGGTDTQYF	TGCAGTGCTAGAAGAGGGGGAACGGATACGCAGTATTTT
TRBV7-8	TRBJ2-2	many	TRBD2	CASSPIPPRGRGRRAGELFF	TGTGCCAGCAGCCCTATACCCCCCCGGGGGAGGGGTAGGAGGGCCGGGGAGCTGTTTTTT
TRBV11-2	TRBJ2-5	many	.	CASSLEVSQFQETQYF	TGTGCCAGCAGCTTAGAGGTCAGCCAATTCCAAGAGACCCAGTACTTC
TRBV6-1	TRBJ1-2	many	TRBD1	CASLRDRFYGYTF	TGTGCCAGCCTCCGGGACAGGTTCTATGGCTACACCTTC
TRBV11-2	TRBJ2-1	many	.	CASSLWEASLQFF	TGTGCCAGCAGCTTATGGGAGGCCAGTCTGCAGTTCTTC
TRBV6-6	TRBJ1-5	many	.	CASSSPGGHSQGPQHF	TGTGCCAGCAGTTCACCCGGCGGACATTCCCAGGGGCCCCAGCATTTT
TRBV20-1	TRBJ2-1	many	TRBD2	CSARDWERGIEQFF	TGCAGTGCTAGAGATTGGGAGCGGGGTATTGAGCAGTTCTTC
TRBV7-8	TRBJ2-1	many	TRBD2	CASSLTSGVGNEQFF	TGTGCCAGCAGCCTGACTAGCGGGGTGGGCAATGAGCAGTTCTTC